This T cell receptor (beta chain) was sequenced in a study of T cells after yellow fever vaccination. CDR1 is KGHSH, CDR2 LQKENI, per germline. The V and J ends lost 3 bases and 3 bases respectively, with 8 bases between them. The CDR3 contains 13 residues. TCRdb redid the calling of the 5' RACE reads with MiXCR, one entry per CDR3 protein. Among 300,000 to 350,000 distinct CDR3 sequences listed, about 4% were seen once. The specimen was PBMCs, collected 5 days after the yellow fever booster vaccination. The clonotype was recovered from a man younger than 35 who received the YFV17D yellow fever vaccine. The rearrangement links TRBV18 to TRBJ1-2, with D uncertain. CDR3 amino acids: CASSPTQDYGYTF. The DNA of the CDR3 is TGTGCCAGCTCACCTACACAAGACTATGGCTACACCTTC.